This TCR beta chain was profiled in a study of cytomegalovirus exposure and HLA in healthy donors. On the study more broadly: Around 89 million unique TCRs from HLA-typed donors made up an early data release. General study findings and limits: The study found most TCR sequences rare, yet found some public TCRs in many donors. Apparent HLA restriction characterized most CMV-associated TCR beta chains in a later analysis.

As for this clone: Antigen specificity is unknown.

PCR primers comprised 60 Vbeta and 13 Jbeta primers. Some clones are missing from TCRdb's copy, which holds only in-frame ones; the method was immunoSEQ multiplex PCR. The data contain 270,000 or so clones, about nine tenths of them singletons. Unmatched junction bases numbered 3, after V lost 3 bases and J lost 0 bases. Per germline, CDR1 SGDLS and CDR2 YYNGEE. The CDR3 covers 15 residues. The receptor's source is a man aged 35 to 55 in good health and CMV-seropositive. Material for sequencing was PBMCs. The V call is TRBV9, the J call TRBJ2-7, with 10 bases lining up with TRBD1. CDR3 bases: TGTGCCAGCAGCGATGGGGACAGGGGCTCCTACGAGCAGTACTTC. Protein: CASSDGDRGSYEQYF. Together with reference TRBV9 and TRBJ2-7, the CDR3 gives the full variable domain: DSGVTQTPKHLITATGQRVTLRCSPRSGDLSVYWYQQSLDQGLQFLIQYYNGEERAKGNILERFSAQQFPDLHSELNLSSLELGDSALYFCASSDGDRGSYEQYFGPGTRLTVT.